This T cell receptor (beta chain) was retrieved from a study of cytotoxic CD8 clonotypes in ibrutinib-treated CLL. Study-level information: Results showed around 25 partial and 2 complete responses; following median around six years, approximately 15 remained remitted, about 12 advanced. Study outcomes and limitations: Shared public clonotypes were rare, and on treatment they either got smaller or stayed the same. Exceeding age-matched healthy donors, baseline clonality also tracked the counts of circulating CD8+ T cells.

Genomic DNA in a quantity of about 2 micrograms was derived from cryopreserved PBMCs for TCR beta libraries. As concerns this clone: The target antigen is unknown.

TCRdb keeps only in-frame clones here, not all; method: immunoSEQ multiplex PCR. The sample has tens of thousands of clones; 70% to 90% are singletons. The CDR3 is 15 amino acids. The junction had 5 bases not matched to a gene; V was cut back by 1 base and J by 3 bases. Germline loops: CDR1 SGHNT, CDR2 YYREEE (reference sequence). This clonotype originated in a human donor with chronic lymphocytic leukemia. This chain links TRBV5-4 with TRBJ2-5, with TRBD2 matching over 8 bases. Sequenced material: PBMCs, taken at disease progression, from a patient treated with ibrutinib. This chain's CDR3 is CASSLFGRGEETQYF. The CDR3 nucleotides read TGTGCCAGCAGCTTGTTCGGGCGGGGGGAAGAGACCCAGTACTTC.